This T cell receptor (beta chain) stems from a study of blood T cell repertoires in COVID-19. Study-level background: The samples span acute and convalescent COVID-19 from the United States, Italy and Spain.

Authors' methods: By means of reference gene primer amplification, nucleated cell counts were estimated. The method was immunoSEQ multiplex PCR; TCRdb's version includes in-frame clones alone and lacks a portion of them. The D gene and trimming were derived from the DNA, and the V and J assignments and clone size from that table. The data hold approximately 210,000 clones, with around 90% observed a single time. The CDR3 is 14 residues long. V dropped 4 bases and J dropped 4 bases, with 12 bases sitting between them. The germline gives CDR1 MGHRA, CDR2 YSYEKL. Cohorts were assigned according to the clinical history that participants reported.

The source is a woman between 18 and 29 years old who had recovered from COVID-19. Input material: PBMCs or T cells enriched from blood (not recorded which). V gene TRBV4-1 combines with J gene TRBJ2-3, with a tentative D call TRBD2 (6 bases). The CDR3 is CASSPQGGPDTQYF. The CDR3 DNA sequence: TGCGCCAGCAGCCCACAAGGAGGGCCAGATACGCAGTATTTT.